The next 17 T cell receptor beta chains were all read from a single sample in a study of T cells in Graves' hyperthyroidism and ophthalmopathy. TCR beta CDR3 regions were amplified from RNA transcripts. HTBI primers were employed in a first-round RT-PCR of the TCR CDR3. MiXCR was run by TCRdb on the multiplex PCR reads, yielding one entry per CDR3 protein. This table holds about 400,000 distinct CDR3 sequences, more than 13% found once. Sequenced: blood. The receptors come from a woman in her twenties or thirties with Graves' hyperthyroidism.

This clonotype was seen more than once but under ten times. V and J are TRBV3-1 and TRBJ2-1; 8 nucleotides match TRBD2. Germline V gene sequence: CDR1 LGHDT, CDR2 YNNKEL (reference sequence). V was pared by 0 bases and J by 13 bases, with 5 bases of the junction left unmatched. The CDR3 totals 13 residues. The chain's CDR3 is CASSQDGLAGQFF. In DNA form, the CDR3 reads TGTGCCAGCAGCCAAGACGGTCTAGCGGGCCAGTTCTTC.

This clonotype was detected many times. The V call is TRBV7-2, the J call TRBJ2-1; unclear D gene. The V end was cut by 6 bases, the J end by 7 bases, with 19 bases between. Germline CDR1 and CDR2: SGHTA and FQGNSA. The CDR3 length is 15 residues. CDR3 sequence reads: CASRLGRGPRNEQFF. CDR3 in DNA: TGTGCCAGCAGACTTGGTCGTGGGCCTCGGAATGAGCAGTTCTTC.

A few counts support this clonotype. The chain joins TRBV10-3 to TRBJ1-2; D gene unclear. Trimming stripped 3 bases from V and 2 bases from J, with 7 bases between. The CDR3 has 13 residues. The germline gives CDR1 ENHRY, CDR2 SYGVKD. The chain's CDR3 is CAISEPNNYGYTF. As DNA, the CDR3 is TGTGCCATCAGTGAACCAAACAACTATGGCTACACCTTC.

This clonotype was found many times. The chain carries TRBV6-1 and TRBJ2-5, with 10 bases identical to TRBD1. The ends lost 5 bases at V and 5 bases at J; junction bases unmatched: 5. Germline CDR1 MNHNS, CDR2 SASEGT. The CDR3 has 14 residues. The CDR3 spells CASSSTGGAETQYF. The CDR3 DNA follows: TGTGCCAGCAGTTCGACAGGGGGCGCCGAGACCCAGTACTTC.

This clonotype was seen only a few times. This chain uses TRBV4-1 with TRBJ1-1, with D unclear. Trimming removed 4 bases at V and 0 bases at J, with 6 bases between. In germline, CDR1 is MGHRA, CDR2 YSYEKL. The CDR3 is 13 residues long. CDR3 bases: TGCGCCAGCAGCCCATTAGTGAACACTGAAGCTTTCTTT. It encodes CASSPLVNTEAFF.

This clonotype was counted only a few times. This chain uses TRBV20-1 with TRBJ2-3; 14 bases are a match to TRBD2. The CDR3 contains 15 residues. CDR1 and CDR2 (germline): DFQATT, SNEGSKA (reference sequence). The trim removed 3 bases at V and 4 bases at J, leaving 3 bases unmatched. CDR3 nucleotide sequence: TGCAGTGCTAGTGGGACTAGCGGGAGATCAGATACGCAGTATTTT. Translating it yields CSASGTSGRSDTQYF.

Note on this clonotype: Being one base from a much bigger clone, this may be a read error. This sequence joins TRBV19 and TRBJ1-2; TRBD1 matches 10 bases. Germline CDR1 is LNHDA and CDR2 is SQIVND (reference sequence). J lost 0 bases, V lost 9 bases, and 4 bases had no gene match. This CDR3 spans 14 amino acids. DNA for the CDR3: TGTGCCAGCAACGGACAGGGGGCTAACTATGGCTACACCTTC. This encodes CASNGQGANYGYTF.

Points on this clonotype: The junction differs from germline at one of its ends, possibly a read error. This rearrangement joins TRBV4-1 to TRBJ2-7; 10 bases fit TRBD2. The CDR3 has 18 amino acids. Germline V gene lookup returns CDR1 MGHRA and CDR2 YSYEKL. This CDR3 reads CASSQAVASGSPGYEQYF. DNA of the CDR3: TGTGCCAGCAGCCAAGCGGTGGCTAGCGGGAGCCCCGGGTACGAGCAGTACTTC.

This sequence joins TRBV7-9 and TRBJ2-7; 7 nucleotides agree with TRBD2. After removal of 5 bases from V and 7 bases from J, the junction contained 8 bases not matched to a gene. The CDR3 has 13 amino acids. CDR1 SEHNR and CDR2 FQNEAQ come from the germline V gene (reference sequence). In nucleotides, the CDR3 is TGTGCCAGCAGCCCAAGCGGGATAGGGGAGCAGTACTTC. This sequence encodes CASSPSGIGEQYF.

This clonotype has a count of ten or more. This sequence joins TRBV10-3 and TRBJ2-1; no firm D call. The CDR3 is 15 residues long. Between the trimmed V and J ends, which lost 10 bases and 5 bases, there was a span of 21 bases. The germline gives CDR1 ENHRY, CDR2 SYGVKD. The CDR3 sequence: CATRKAERRDNEQFF. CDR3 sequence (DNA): TGTGCCACGCGAAAAGCTGAAAGAAGGGACAATGAGCAGTTCTTC.

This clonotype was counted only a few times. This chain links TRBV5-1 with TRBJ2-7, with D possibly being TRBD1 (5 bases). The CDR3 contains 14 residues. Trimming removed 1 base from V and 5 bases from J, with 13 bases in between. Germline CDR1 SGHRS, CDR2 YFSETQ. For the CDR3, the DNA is TGCGCCAGCAGCTTGAGAGTCCAGGGCGACGAGCAGTACTTC. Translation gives CASSLRVQGDEQYF. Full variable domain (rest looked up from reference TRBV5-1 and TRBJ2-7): KAGVTQTPRYLIKTRGQQVTLSCSPISGHRSVSWYQQTPGQGLQFLFEYFSETQRNKGNFPGRFSGRQFSNSRSEMNVSTLELGDSALYLCASSLRVQGDEQYFGPGTRLTVT.

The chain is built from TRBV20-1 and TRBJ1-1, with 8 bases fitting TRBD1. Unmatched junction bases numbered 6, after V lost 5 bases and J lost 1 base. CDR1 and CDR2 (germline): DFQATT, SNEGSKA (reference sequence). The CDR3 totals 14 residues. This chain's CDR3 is CSAARGTGNTEAFF. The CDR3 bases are TGCAGTGCTGCTAGAGGGACAGGGAACACTGAAGCTTTCTTT.

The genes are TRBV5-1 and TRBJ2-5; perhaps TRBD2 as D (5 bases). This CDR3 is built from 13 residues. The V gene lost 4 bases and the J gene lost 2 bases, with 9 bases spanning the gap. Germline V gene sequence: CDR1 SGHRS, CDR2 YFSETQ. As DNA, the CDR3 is TGCGCCAGCAGCCGCGGGTTTCAAGAGACCCAGTACTTC. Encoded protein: CASSRGFQETQYF.

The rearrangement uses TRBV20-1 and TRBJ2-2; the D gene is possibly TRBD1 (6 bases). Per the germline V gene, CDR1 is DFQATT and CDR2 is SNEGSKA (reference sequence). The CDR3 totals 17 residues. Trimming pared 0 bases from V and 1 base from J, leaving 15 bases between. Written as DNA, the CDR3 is TGCAGTGCTAGAGATCGCATGCGGACAGTGAACACCGGGGAGCTGTTTTTT. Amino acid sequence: CSARDRMRTVNTGELFF.

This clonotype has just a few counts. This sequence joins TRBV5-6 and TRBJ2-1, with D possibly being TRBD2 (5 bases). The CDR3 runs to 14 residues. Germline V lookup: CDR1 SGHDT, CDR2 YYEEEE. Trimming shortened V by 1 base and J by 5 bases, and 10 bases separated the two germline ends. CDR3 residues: CASSLFSRDNEQFF. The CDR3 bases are TGTGCCAGCAGCTTGTTCTCGCGGGACAATGAGCAGTTCTTC.

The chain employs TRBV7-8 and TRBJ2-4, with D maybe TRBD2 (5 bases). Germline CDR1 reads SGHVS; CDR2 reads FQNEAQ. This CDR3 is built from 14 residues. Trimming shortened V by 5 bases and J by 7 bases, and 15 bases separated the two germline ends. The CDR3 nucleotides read TGTGCCAGCAGCCCCCGGTGGGCGGGCAACATTCAGTACTTC. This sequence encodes CASSPRWAGNIQYF.

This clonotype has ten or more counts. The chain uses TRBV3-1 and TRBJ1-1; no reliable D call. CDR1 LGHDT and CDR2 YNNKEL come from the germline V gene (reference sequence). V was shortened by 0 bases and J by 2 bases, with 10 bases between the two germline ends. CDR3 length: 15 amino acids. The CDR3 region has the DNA TGTGCCAGCAGCCAAGATCGGCGGGAAAACACTGAAGCTTTCTTT. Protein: CASSQDRRENTEAFF.